This T cell receptor beta chain was identified during a study of T cell repertoires in cytomegalovirus infection. Study-wide context: An indication of both CMV infection and matching HLA type came from public TCR beta signatures.

TCRdb analysed the reads with MiXCR anew, one entry per CDR3 protein. The sample shows roughly 250,000 distinct CDR3 sequences, about 12% of them seen only once. Findings of the study overall: It was HLA-C-restricted CMV-specific TCR beta clonotypes that dominated the response ex vivo. The cumulative frequency of public TCR beta families identified carriers of CMV plus the relevant HLA.

This CDR3 contains 15 residues. The germline CDR1 and CDR2 sequences are SGHVS and FQNEAQ. V dropped 4 bases and J dropped 5 bases, with 15 bases sitting between them. This clonotype showed up many times. Its antigen is unknown. The V and J genes are TRBV7-8 and TRBJ1-5, with a weak D call TRBD1 (5 bases). This clonotype was sampled from a human donor in good health (CMV status not recorded). Some clones in this sample may be carry-over from other donors' samples. Sequenced: PBMCs. CDR3 coding DNA: TGTGCCAGCAGCTCGATAAGGGGTATATATCAGCCCCAGCATTTT. Protein sequence: CASSSIRGIYQPQHF.